These T cell receptor beta chains were read from a single sample in a study of Ad26.COV2.S vaccination and SARS-CoV-2 variants. The protocol was immunoSEQ multiplex PCR, while the TCRdb copy is restricted to in-frame clones and leaves out a portion. The top ten clones hold 3% to 3.5% of a sample with 300,000 to 500,000 clones, 88% of them seen once. This specimen was peripheral blood, taken in a trial of Ad26.COV2.S vaccine versus placebo. The receptors come from a person between 18 and 65 years old who received the Ad26.COV2.S COVID-19 vaccine or a placebo. The CDR3 runs from the conserved cysteine through the conserved F or W. A D gene is named only where the DNA matches it firmly. Clone sizes are given selectively: once, few, many, or a class where the clone is expanded.

d_gene: -
v_gene: TRBV5-1
j_gene: TRBJ1-2
abundance: -
CDR3aa: CASSLEGAYGYTF
CDR3nt: TGCGCCAGCAGCTTGGAAGGGGCCTATGGCTACACCTTC

d_gene: TRBD1
v_gene: TRBV6-5
j_gene: TRBJ2-5
abundance: once
CDR3aa: CASSYYSGTAAGTQYF
CDR3nt: TGTGCCAGCAGTTACTATTCGGGGACAGCCGCCGGGACCCAGTACTTC

d_gene: TRBD2
v_gene: TRBV4-1
j_gene: TRBJ2-2
abundance: -
CDR3aa: CASSQVPKAGGTHGELFF
CDR3nt: TGCGCCAGCAGCCAAGTCCCCAAGGCGGGGGGGACTCACGGGGAGCTGTTTTTT

d_gene: TRBD2
v_gene: TRBV5-1
j_gene: TRBJ2-5
abundance: -
CDR3aa: CASSVGLAESKKYF
CDR3nt: TGCGCCAGCAGCGTGGGACTAGCGGAGTCGAAGAAGTACTTC

d_gene: -
v_gene: TRBV11-2
j_gene: TRBJ1-1
abundance: -
CDR3aa: CASSQEADLNTEAFF
CDR3nt: TGTGCCAGCAGCCAGGAGGCAGACTTGAACACTGAAGCTTTCTTT

d_gene: -
v_gene: TRBV7-9
j_gene: TRBJ1-1
abundance: -
CDR3aa: CASSLPQDGSNTEAFF
CDR3nt: TGTGCCAGCAGCTTACCGCAGGACGGATCGAACACTGAAGCTTTCTTT

d_gene: TRBD1
v_gene: TRBV27
j_gene: TRBJ1-1
abundance: -
CDR3aa: CASSYYRGNTEAFF
CDR3nt: TGTGCCAGCAGTTATTACAGGGGGAACACTGAAGCTTTCTTT

d_gene: -
v_gene: TRBV7-9
j_gene: TRBJ1-1
abundance: -
CDR3aa: CASGRNTEAFF
CDR3nt: TGTGCCAGCGGGAGGAACACTGAAGCTTTCTTT

d_gene: TRBD1
v_gene: TRBV6-5
j_gene: TRBJ2-5
abundance: -
CDR3aa: CATGQGFETQYF
CDR3nt: TGTGCCACGGGACAGGGTTTTGAGACCCAGTACTTC

d_gene: -
v_gene: TRBV9
j_gene: TRBJ2-1
abundance: -
CDR3aa: CASSVLGNNEQFF
CDR3nt: TGTGCCAGCAGCGTTCTGGGGAACAATGAGCAGTTCTTC

d_gene: TRBD1
v_gene: TRBV7-9
j_gene: TRBJ1-2
abundance: -
CDR3aa: CASSVTGPLDGYTF
CDR3nt: TGTGCCAGCAGCGTGACAGGGCCCCTTGATGGCTACACCTTC

d_gene: -
v_gene: TRBV19
j_gene: TRBJ1-5
abundance: -
CDR3aa: CASSTGPFNQPQHF
CDR3nt: TGTGCCAGTAGTACGGGGCCCTTCAATCAGCCCCAGCATTTT

d_gene: -
v_gene: TRBV27
j_gene: TRBJ1-6
abundance: -
CDR3aa: CASSLSSGDGPSPLHF
CDR3nt: TGTGCCAGCAGTTTATCGAGTGGGGACGGGCCATCACCCCTCCACTTT

d_gene: -
v_gene: TRBV12-3/TRBV12-4
j_gene: TRBJ1-5
abundance: -
CDR3aa: CASSPYNQPQHF
CDR3nt: TGTGCCAGCAGCCCCTATAATCAGCCCCAGCATTTT

d_gene: -
v_gene: TRBV7-8
j_gene: TRBJ2-1
abundance: -
CDR3aa: CASSLISKDEQFF
CDR3nt: TGTGCCAGCAGCTTAATATCGAAGGATGAGCAGTTCTTC

d_gene: -
v_gene: TRBV15
j_gene: TRBJ2-7
abundance: -
CDR3aa: CATSRSSDRGNEQYF
CDR3nt: TGTGCCACCAGCAGATCCTCAGATCGTGGGAACGAGCAGTACTTC

d_gene: -
v_gene: TRBV5-6
j_gene: TRBJ2-2
abundance: many
CDR3aa: CASSLEGGYTGELFF
CDR3nt: TGTGCCAGCAGCTTGGAGGGGGGTTACACCGGGGAGCTGTTTTTT

d_gene: -
v_gene: TRBV7-9
j_gene: TRBJ1-3
abundance: -
CDR3aa: CASSFPRQLTSGNTIYF
CDR3nt: TGTGCCAGCAGCTTTCCTAGACAGCTGACCTCTGGAAACACCATATATTTT

d_gene: -
v_gene: TRBV19
j_gene: TRBJ1-5
abundance: -
CDR3aa: CASAGTSNQPQHF
CDR3nt: TGTGCCAGTGCCGGGACGAGCAATCAGCCCCAGCATTTT

d_gene: -
v_gene: TRBV29-1
j_gene: TRBJ2-3
abundance: -
CDR3aa: CSVARGLGTDTQYF
CDR3nt: TGCAGCGTAGCCAGGGGCCTCGGCACAGATACGCAGTATTTT

d_gene: -
v_gene: TRBV11-2
j_gene: TRBJ2-2
abundance: -
CDR3aa: CASSLGRDVRSEELFF
CDR3nt: TGTGCCAGCAGCTTAGGAAGGGACGTGAGGAGTGAGGAGCTGTTTTTT

d_gene: TRBD1
v_gene: TRBV18
j_gene: TRBJ1-1
abundance: -
CDR3aa: CASSPGPGGNTEAFF
CDR3nt: TGTGCCAGCTCACCCGGGCCAGGGGGGAACACTGAAGCTTTCTTT

d_gene: TRBD2
v_gene: TRBV2
j_gene: TRBJ2-3
abundance: -
CDR3aa: CASNAGGPPDTQYF
CDR3nt: TGTGCCAGCAACGCGGGGGGGCCCCCAGATACGCAGTATTTT

d_gene: -
v_gene: TRBV30
j_gene: TRBJ1-4
abundance: -
CDR3aa: CAWSAGPSDEKLFF
CDR3nt: TGTGCCTGGAGTGCGGGTCCTTCCGATGAAAAACTGTTTTTT

d_gene: -
v_gene: TRBV5-8
j_gene: TRBJ1-2
abundance: once
CDR3aa: CASGMGGAGGYTF
CDR3nt: TGTGCCAGCGGAATGGGGGGCGCCGGTGGCTACACCTTC

d_gene: -
v_gene: TRBV5-6
j_gene: TRBJ1-1
abundance: once
CDR3aa: CASSGQLNTEAFF
CDR3nt: TGTGCCAGCAGCGGACAGCTGAACACTGAAGCTTTCTTT

d_gene: -
v_gene: TRBV12-5
j_gene: TRBJ1-2
abundance: -
CDR3aa: CASGPGPYGYTF
CDR3nt: TGTGCTAGTGGCCCCGGGCCCTATGGCTACACCTTC

d_gene: -
v_gene: TRBV7-9
j_gene: TRBJ1-1
abundance: -
CDR3aa: CASSLGGANTEAFF
CDR3nt: TGTGCCAGCAGCTTAGGGGGGGCGAACACTGAAGCTTTCTTT

d_gene: TRBD1
v_gene: TRBV5-1
j_gene: TRBJ2-2
abundance: -
CDR3aa: CASSLEGGGNTGELFF
CDR3nt: TGCGCCAGCAGCTTGGAAGGGGGCGGGAACACCGGGGAGCTGTTTTTT

d_gene: TRBD1
v_gene: TRBV10-2
j_gene: TRBJ1-2
abundance: -
CDR3aa: CASSVVKRTGAFGYTF
CDR3nt: TGCGCCAGCAGTGTTGTGAAAAGGACAGGAGCTTTCGGCTACACCTTC

d_gene: -
v_gene: TRBV5-1
j_gene: TRBJ2-2
abundance: -
CDR3aa: CASSLGAGELFF
CDR3nt: TGCGCCAGCAGCTTGGGGGCCGGGGAGCTGTTTTTT

d_gene: TRBD1
v_gene: TRBV6-2/TRBV6-3
j_gene: TRBJ1-5
abundance: -
CDR3aa: CASSYEGTGGQPQHF
CDR3nt: TGTGCCAGCAGTTACGAAGGGACAGGGGGCCAGCCCCAGCATTTT

d_gene: TRBD2
v_gene: TRBV10-3
j_gene: TRBJ2-1
abundance: -
CDR3aa: CAISGATTSMFF
CDR3nt: TGTGCCATCAGTGGGGCGACGACTAGCATGTTCTTC

d_gene: -
v_gene: TRBV10-3
j_gene: TRBJ2-2
abundance: -
CDR3aa: CAISREAGELFF
CDR3nt: TGTGCCATCAGCAGGGAGGCCGGGGAGCTGTTTTTT

d_gene: TRBD1
v_gene: TRBV7-8
j_gene: TRBJ2-5
abundance: -
CDR3aa: CASSRTGGETQYF
CDR3nt: TGTGCCAGCAGCCGGACAGGCGGAGAGACCCAGTACTTC

d_gene: -
v_gene: TRBV5-1
j_gene: TRBJ2-7
abundance: -
CDR3aa: CAQGGDEQYF
CDR3nt: TGCGCACAGGGCGGTGACGAGCAGTACTTC

d_gene: -
v_gene: TRBV28
j_gene: TRBJ1-2
abundance: -
CDR3aa: CASSETGPGGPYGYTF
CDR3nt: TGTGCCAGCAGCGAGACAGGTCCGGGCGGTCCGTATGGCTACACCTTC

d_gene: -
v_gene: TRBV7-9
j_gene: TRBJ1-1
abundance: -
CDR3aa: CASSLQGARTEAFF
CDR3nt: TGTGCCAGCAGCTTACAAGGGGCGCGAACTGAAGCTTTCTTT

d_gene: -
v_gene: TRBV5-4
j_gene: TRBJ1-6
abundance: -
CDR3aa: CASSADLNSPLHF
CDR3nt: TGTGCCAGCAGCGCAGACCTTAATTCACCCCTCCACTTT

d_gene: -
v_gene: TRBV19
j_gene: TRBJ2-2
abundance: -
CDR3aa: CASSIWTPNTGELFF
CDR3nt: TGTGCCAGTAGTATCTGGACCCCGAACACCGGGGAGCTGTTTTTT

d_gene: -
v_gene: TRBV19
j_gene: TRBJ1-5
abundance: -
CDR3aa: CASSSLASNQPQHF
CDR3nt: TGTGCCAGTAGTAGCCTCGCTAGCAATCAGCCCCAGCATTTT